These 27 T cell receptor beta chains originate from one sample sequenced in a study of glioma-infiltrating T cells. The iRepertoire nested amplicon-rescue multiplex PCR amplified TCR alpha and beta CDR3s from RNA. In TCRdb, the multiplex PCR reads were re-called with MiXCR into one record per CDR3 protein. The profile shows roughly 200,000 distinct CDR3 sequences, 30% to 40% of them singletons. The sample taken for sequencing was glioma tissue, nonneoplastic brain tissue, or PBMCs (not recorded which). Receptors were obtained from a human donor with low-grade glioma or glioblastoma, undergoing nonglioma brain surgery, or in good health (not recorded which).

This clonotype has ten or more counts. This chain uses TRBV18 with TRBJ2-3; 8 bases map to TRBD1. Germline V gives CDR1 KGHSH, CDR2 LQKENI. The CDR3 totals 16 residues. V lost 5 bases, J lost 1 base, and 8 bases stayed unmatched. The CDR3 protein is CASSTDRVGGTDTQYF. CDR3 sequence (DNA): TGTGCCAGCTCAACGGACAGGGTTGGGGGCACAGATACGCAGTATTTT. The whole variable domain, remainder taken from reference TRBV18 and TRBJ2-3, is NAGVMQNPRHLVRRRGQEARLRCSPMKGHSHVYWYRQLPEEGLKFMVYLQKENIIDESGMPKERFSAEFPKEGPSILRIQQVVRGDSAAYFCASSTDRVGGTDTQYFGPGTRLTVL.

This clonotype was seen many times. V and J are TRBV20-1 and TRBJ2-3; 10 nucleotides agree with TRBD2. The V and J ends lost 3 bases and 2 bases, in that order; junction bases with no gene match: 5. The length of the CDR3 is 15 residues. Germline lookup yields CDR1 DFQATT and CDR2 SNEGSKA (reference sequence). The CDR3 region is CSASTSGRATDTQYF. The CDR3 DNA is TGCAGTGCTAGTACAAGCGGGAGGGCCACAGATACGCAGTATTTT.

A few counts support this clonotype. A single base separates this from a much larger clone, so it may be a read error. The chain combines TRBV15 with TRBJ2-3; D is perhaps TRBD2 (6 bases). The CDR3 has 15 amino acids. Germline lookup yields CDR1 LNHNV and CDR2 YYDKDF (reference sequence). DNA of the CDR3: TGTGCCACCAGCCCCGGCGGCGGGGCGAGAGATACGAAGTATTTT. This encodes CATSPGGGARDTKYF.

There are many counts of this clonotype. The rearrangement joins TRBV29-1 to TRBJ2-1; D not certain. The CDR3 sequence is 13 residues long. CDR1 SQVTM and CDR2 ANQGSEA come from the germline V gene. V lost 5 bases to trimming and J lost 5 bases, with 13 bases between them. The CDR3 loop is CSVSSVSNNEQFF. CDR3 DNA: TGCAGCGTTAGTTCGGTGTCGAACAATGAGCAGTTCTTC.

This clonotype was recorded at least ten times. The chain combines TRBV7-9 with TRBJ1-2, with a tentative D call TRBD1 (5 bases). This CDR3 is built from 15 residues. CDR1 is SEHNR, CDR2 FQNEAQ, per germline (reference sequence). V lost 5 bases and J lost 7, with 20 bases in between. The CDR3 DNA is TGTGCCAGCAGCCCCCGGGACCCTAGGATTGGTGGCTACACCTTC. Translation: CASSPRDPRIGGYTF.

With respect to this clonotype: At one of its ends the junction is not consistent with the germline gene, which may arise from a read error. The chain joins TRBV6-1 to TRBJ1-2; possibly TRBD1 for D (6 bases). Germline CDR1 MNHNS, CDR2 SASEGT. The CDR3 totals 14 residues. In DNA, the CDR3 is TGTTCCAGCATTTCCCCCGGGACACCTTATGGCTACACCTTC. This translates into CSSISPGTPYGYTF.

This clonotype has just a few counts. This rearrangement joins TRBV4-1 to TRBJ2-7, with a weak D call TRBD2 (5 bases). The V end was cut by 0 bases, the J end by 0 bases, with 9 bases between. CDR3 length: 15 residues. The germline gives CDR1 MGHRA, CDR2 YSYEKL. The CDR3 region has the DNA TGCGCCAGCAGCCAAGAGCTAGCATTCTCCTACGAGCAGTACTTC. Its protein is CASSQELAFSYEQYF.

The gene calls are TRBV20-1 and TRBJ1-4; weak D call: TRBD1 (5 bases). Germline V gives CDR1 DFQATT, CDR2 SNEGSKA (reference sequence). This CDR3 has 14 residues. V lost 1 base, J lost 11 bases, and 17 bases lay in between. This CDR3 is CSARVPLGVQKLFF. CDR3 DNA: TGCAGTGCTAGAGTTCCCCTGGGGGTTCAGAAACTGTTTTTT.

This clonotype was picked up many times. The V gene is TRBV20-1, the J gene TRBJ2-1; weak D call: TRBD2 (6 bases). V gave up 3 bases and J gave up 14 bases, with 23 bases separating them. Looked up from germline, CDR1 is DFQATT and CDR2 is SNEGSKA (reference sequence). The CDR3 consists of 14 residues. CDR3 in amino acids: CSARPPLLASGKFF. CDR3 coding DNA: TGCAGTGCTAGGCCCCCCCTCCTAGCGTCTGGAAAGTTCTTC.

This clonotype was observed a handful of times. CDR3 coding DNA: TGCGCCAGCACCGAGGATAGTCTTGAGGAGCGGGAGTACTACGAGCAGTACTTC. As protein: CASTEDSLEEREYYEQYF. V is TRBV10-1 and J is TRBJ2-7; 8 bases agree with TRBD2. The CDR3 length is 18 residues. V lost 7 bases to trimming and J lost 3 bases; unmatched junction nucleotides: 20. Germline-derived CDR1 and CDR2 are WNHNN and SYGVQD (reference sequence).

Of note for this clonotype: A much larger clone differs from this one at a single base, so this may be a read error. The V and J genes are TRBV7-9 and TRBJ2-7; D not certain. The CDR3 has 15 amino acids. Looked up from germline, CDR1 is SEHNR and CDR2 is FQNEAQ (reference sequence). Deletions cut 1 base from V and 3 bases from J, with 13 bases between. The CDR3 nucleotides read TGTGCCAGCAGCTTAGTACGCCAGGTATACTACGAGCAGTACTTC. Amino acid sequence: CASSLVRQVYYEQYF.

The chain couples TRBV7-2 to TRBJ2-7; either TRBD1 or TRBD2 may fit D (7 bases each). V gave up 5 bases and J gave up 6 bases, with 17 bases separating them. Germline CDR1 and CDR2: SGHTA and FQGNSA. The CDR3 totals 14 residues. DNA for the CDR3: TGTGCCAGCAGCCAAATTCAGGGGGGGGGCGAGCAGTACTTC. It codes for CASSQIQGGGEQYF. Combining the CDR3 with reference TRBV7-2 and TRBJ2-7 gives the whole variable domain GAGVSQSPSNKVTEKGKDVELRCDPISGHTALYWYRQSLGQGLEFLIYFQGNSAPDKSGLPSDRFSAERTGGSVSTLTIQRTQQEDSAVYLCASSQIQGGGEQYFGPGTRLTVT.

Concerning this clonotype itself: A much bigger clone sits one base away, suggesting this may be a read error. The genes are TRBV18 and TRBJ2-5, with D unresolved. CDR1 KGHSH and CDR2 LQKENI come from the germline V gene. Trimming removed 4 bases at V and 5 bases at J, with 11 bases between. This CDR3 has 13 residues. The CDR3 sequence is CASSQAGWETQYF. CDR3 nucleotides: TGTGCCAGCTCACAAGCAGGTTGGGAGACCCAGTACTTC.

The chain employs TRBV27 and TRBJ2-7, with TRBD2 identical over 10 bases. Per the germline V gene, CDR1 is MNHEY and CDR2 is SMNVEV (reference sequence). This CDR3 contains 15 residues. V trimming: 2 bases; J trimming: 2 bases; junction bases outside the gene matches: 3. Here the CDR3 reads CASSLTGTSAYEQYF. In DNA form, the CDR3 reads TGTGCCAGCAGTTTAACCGGGACTAGCGCCTACGAGCAGTACTTC.

This clonotype was counted ten times or more. The V gene is TRBV28, the J gene TRBJ1-4, with TRBD1 matching 8 bases. The V and J ends lost 6 bases and 8 bases, in that order; junction bases with no gene match: 8. CDR1 is MDHEN and CDR2 is SYDVKM in the germline V gene. This CDR3 is 14 amino acids long. The CDR3 region is CASSLGQGPEKLFF. The CDR3 DNA follows: TGTGCCAGCAGCCTTGGACAGGGTCCAGAAAAACTGTTTTTT.

This clonotype came up a few times. The J gene is TRBJ1-2, the V gene TRBV18; no clear D gene. V was cut by 3 bases and J by 2 bases, with 16 bases left in between. This CDR3 region has 16 residues. Germline CDR1 and CDR2: KGHSH and LQKENI. CDR3 sequence: CASSPVVRRPNYGYTF. The CDR3 region has the DNA TGTGCCAGCTCACCGGTGGTGCGCAGGCCAAACTATGGCTACACCTTC.

This clonotype was seen ten or more times. The gene calls are TRBV15 and TRBJ2-5; D call uncertain. Between the trimmed V and J ends, which lost 0 bases and 0 bases, there was a span of 8 bases. The CDR3 runs to 15 residues. Germline CDR1 LNHNV, CDR2 YYDKDF (reference sequence). The CDR3 region is CATSRDIENQETQYF. CDR3 nucleotides: TGTGCCACCAGCAGAGATATCGAGAACCAAGAGACCCAGTACTTC.

Points on this clonotype: A much larger clone lies one base from this, so it may be a read error. The V call is TRBV7-2, the J call TRBJ2-5; D may be TRBD2 (5 bases). The CDR3 is 14 amino acids. Looked up from germline, CDR1 is SGHTA and CDR2 is FQGNSA. V lost 5 bases and J 2 bases, leaving 12 bases between the germline ends. CDR3 loop: CASSAEGSQETQYF. The CDR3 nucleotides read TGTGCCAGCAGCGCAGAGGGATCTCAAGAGACCCAGTACTTC.

This clonotype has ten or more counts. This chain uses TRBV6-6 with TRBJ1-4; possible D gene TRBD1, 6 bases. Germline CDR1 and CDR2: MNHNY and SVGAGI (reference sequence). Trimming removed 2 bases at V and 8 bases at J, with 21 bases between. The CDR3 contains 17 residues. CDR3 nucleotide sequence: TGTGCCAGCAGTTACATCGGGAGGGGGGTCGGTGCAGAAAAACTGTTTTTT. Residues: CASSYIGRGVGAEKLFF.

The chain links TRBV7-2 to TRBJ2-1; TRBD2 might be the D (5 bases). Per the germline V gene, CDR1 is SGHTA and CDR2 is FQGNSA. The V and J ends lost 4 bases and 4 bases respectively, with 26 bases between them. The CDR3 has 19 residues. CDR3 sequence: CASSSTYILARGSYNEQFF. The CDR3 nucleotides are TGTGCCAGCAGCTCTACCTACATATTGGCTAGAGGGAGTTACAATGAGCAGTTCTTC.

This clonotype was seen repeatedly, ten times or more. V and J are TRBV19 and TRBJ1-2; 8 bases are a match to TRBD1. Germline V lookup: CDR1 LNHDA, CDR2 SQIVND (reference sequence). V gave up 7 bases and J gave up 2 bases; unmatched junction bases: 3. This CDR3 comprises 13 residues. DNA for the CDR3: TGTGCCAGTAATCGACAGGGGAACTATGGCTACACCTTC. Residues: CASNRQGNYGYTF. The full variable domain, completed using reference TRBV19 and TRBJ1-2, is DGGITQSPKYLFRKEGQNVTLSCEQNLNHDAMYWYRQDPGQGLRLIYYSQIVNDFQKGDIAEGYSVSREKKESFPLTVTSAQKNPTAFYLCASNRQGNYGYTFGSGTRLTVV.

This clonotype was observed a few times. V gene TRBV7-2 combines with J gene TRBJ1-1; D remains ambiguous. CDR1 and CDR2 from the germline V gene are SGHTA and FQGNSA. Between the trimmed V and J ends, which lost 1 base and 1 base, there was a span of 7 bases. The CDR3 consists of 14 residues. The CDR3 DNA follows: TGTGCCAGCAGCTTAGGTATTACGAACACTGAAGCTTTCTTT. Its translation: CASSLGITNTEAFF.

This clonotype has at least ten counts. Here the CDR3 reads CASKEGPRETQYF. The CDR3 DNA sequence: TGTGCCAGCAAGGAGGGCCCGAGGGAGACCCAGTACTTC. This rearrangement joins TRBV3-1 to TRBJ2-5, with a weak D call TRBD2 (6 bases). Germline V gene data show CDR1 as LGHDT and CDR2 as YNNKEL (reference sequence). This CDR3 contains 13 residues. Trimming shortened V by 7 bases and J by 5 bases, and 14 bases separated the two germline ends.

Regarding this clonotype: Being one base from a much bigger clone, this may be a read error. CDR3 amino acids: CASRNRWSSYEQYF. In nucleotides, the CDR3 is TGTGCCAGCAGAAACAGGTGGAGCTCCTACGAGCAGTACTTC. V gene TRBV28 combines with J gene TRBJ2-7; perhaps TRBD1 as D (5 bases). Trimming removed 6 bases from V and 0 bases from J, with 12 bases in between. In germline, CDR1 is MDHEN, CDR2 SYDVKM. The CDR3 consists of 14 residues.

This clonotype was found many times. The chain joins TRBV7-9 to TRBJ1-5; perhaps TRBD1 as D (5 bases). Per the germline V gene, CDR1 is SEHNR and CDR2 is FQNEAQ (reference sequence). CDR3 length equals 14 residues. The V and J ends lost 5 bases and 5 bases respectively, with 13 bases between them. CDR3 DNA: TGTGCCAGCAGCGTTGGGGGGTTCCATCAGCCCCAGCATTTT. This sequence encodes CASSVGGFHQPQHF.

In its sample, this clonotype was seen many times. The chain has TRBV20-1 and TRBJ2-4, with TRBD2 identical over 7 bases. The CDR3 runs 14 residues. With V trimmed by 3 bases and J by 3 bases, 5 bases remained unmatched. Per the germline V gene, CDR1 is DFQATT and CDR2 is SNEGSKA (reference sequence). As DNA, the CDR3 is TGCAGTGCTAGGGGAGGGGAGGGCAAAAACATTCAGTACTTC. Encoded protein: CSARGGEGKNIQYF.

On this clonotype: This may be a read error, as it is one base from a much larger clone. The gene calls are TRBV7-9 and TRBJ2-3, with unresolved D. There are 15 residues in the CDR3. Germline CDR1 is SEHNR and CDR2 is FQNEAQ (reference sequence). The CDR3 here is CASSFEETLTDKQYF. The DNA of the CDR3 is TGTGCCAGCAGCTTTGAGGAGACTCTCACAGATAAGCAGTATTTT.